This record concerns one T cell receptor (beta chain) sequence. Its antigen is not known. This entry belongs to a study of T cell responses to AZD1222 COVID-19 vaccine. Whole-study results and caveats: There were vaccine-associated CD4 TCRs across spike, dominant at 160-218 and 743-854. Targeting of unmutated variant regions was reportedly seen in nearly half of spike-specific TCRs. In a largely white British group with more females than males, clonal diversity was possibly underestimated. No repertoire was sampled before or during the peak T cell response, only after it.

Repertoires were generated with immunoSEQ multiplex PCR, while TCRdb's copy carries only in-frame clones and drops some. This sample carries about 140,000 clones, over 90% of them seen once, and the ten largest clones take 0.75% to 1%. The CDR3 runs to 13 residues. Germline CDR1 and CDR2: SGHTA and FQGTGA. The ends were cut back, 2 bases at V and 7 bases at J, with 6 bases in the middle. V gene TRBV7-3 combines with J gene TRBJ1-6; D gene ambiguous. This clonotype originated in an adult in good health. Here the sequenced sample was peripheral blood, taken on day 0 of MenACWY control vaccination. The CDR3 DNA reads TGTGCCAGCAGCTTACAAAGGAATTCACCCCTCCACTTT. It encodes CASSLQRNSPLHF.